These T cell receptor beta chains were read from a single sample in a study of blood T cell repertoires in COVID-19. Clones were read by immunoSEQ multiplex PCR, and TCRdb kept only the in-frame ones, dropping some. The table lists around 70,000 clones, 80% to 90% of them singletons. Input material: peripheral blood. Every receptor here comes from a woman over 75 with active or convalescent COVID-19. Each CDR3 is given with its conserved first and last residue. The D gene is left open where the match is weak. Expanded clones get a size class; other rows say once, few or many, or leave the size out.

clone_size,j_call,d_call,v_call,cdr3_length,cdr3_nt,cdr3_aa
-,TRBJ2-3,-,TRBV6-2/TRBV6-3,16,TGTGCCAGCAGCCCTTGGCTAGAGTTCAGCACAGATACGCAGTATTTT,CASSPWLEFSTDTQYF
-,TRBJ2-7,TRBD1,TRBV24-1,14,TGTGCCACCAGTGATAATGGACAGGGGGATAAGCAGTACTTC,CATSDNGQGDKQYF
once,TRBJ2-3,TRBD1,TRBV29-1,16,TGCAGCGTTGGTAGGGCAGGGGGCGCAGTAACAGATACGCAGTATTTT,CSVGRAGGAVTDTQYF
few,TRBJ2-7,TRBD2,TRBV11-2,17,TGTGCCAGCAGCCCAAGGAGGGCCAGCGGGGCCTCCTACGAGCAGTACTTC,CASSPRRASGASYEQYF
-,TRBJ2-6,-,TRBV5-1,14,TGCGCCAGCAGGGTAGACTCTGGGGCCAACGTCCTGACTTTC,CASRVDSGANVLTF
-,TRBJ2-7,-,TRBV23-1,17,TGCGCGACAGGCTCAGGGCAGGGGAGTTCGACCACCTACGAGCAGTACTTC,CATGSGQGSSTTYEQYF
once,TRBJ1-6,-,TRBV5-6,16,TGTGCCAGCAGCTTCCGAACCCAGACAGGCCGTTCACCCCTCCACTTT,CASSFRTQTGRSPLHF
-,TRBJ1-2,-,TRBV29-1,13,TGCAGCGTTGAAGGGGGCTCTAACTATGGCTACACCTTC,CSVEGGSNYGYTF
once,TRBJ2-1,-,TRBV9,15,TGTGCCAGCAGCGTCTTTCAGGACTCCTACAATGAGCAGTTCTTC,CASSVFQDSYNEQFF
-,TRBJ1-4,TRBD1,TRBV3-1/TRBV3-2,15,TGTGCCAGCGGATCGGGACAGACAACTAATGAAAAACTGTTTTTT,CASGSGQTTNEKLFF
-,TRBJ2-7,-,TRBV19,14,TGTGCCAGTAGTACGGACGGGGGAAACTACGAGCAGTACTTC,CASSTDGGNYEQYF
-,TRBJ1-4,-,TRBV2,15,TGTGCCAGCAGTGGCCCCACAGGGTCTAATGAAAAACTGTTTTTT,CASSGPTGSNEKLFF
-,TRBJ2-1,-,TRBV5-1,15,TGCGCCAGCAGCCGGACAGAGAGCTCCTACAATGAGCAGTTCTTC,CASSRTESSYNEQFF
-,TRBJ1-4,-,TRBV24-1,15,TGTGCCACCCGACCCACTGGACTGATTAATGAAAAACTGTTTTTT,CATRPTGLINEKLFF
-,TRBJ1-1,-,TRBV6-2/TRBV6-3,14,TGTGCCAGCAGTTACCTGCAGATGAACACTGAAGCTTTCTTT,CASSYLQMNTEAFF
-,TRBJ1-5,TRBD1,TRBV7-2,16,TGTGCCAGCAGCTTGACCTGGACAGGGCGCAATCAGCCCCAGCATTTT,CASSLTWTGRNQPQHF
once,TRBJ1-5,-,TRBV2,14,TGTGCCAGCAGCGCTCAGACGGGTTATCAGCCCCAGCATTTT,CASSAQTGYQPQHF
once,TRBJ1-3,-,TRBV30,14,TGTGCCTGGAACGAACAGGCGATAGGAAACACCATATATTTT,CAWNEQAIGNTIYF
-,TRBJ2-1,-,TRBV30,13,TGTGCCTGGGGACCGAGCTCCTACAATGAGCAGTTCTTC,CAWGPSSYNEQFF
once,TRBJ2-7,TRBD1,TRBV2,16,TGTGCCAGCAGTGAAGGCCGGGACAGCCAATTTTACGAGCAGTACTTC,CASSEGRDSQFYEQYF
-,TRBJ2-3,-,TRBV5-1,14,TGCGCCAGCAGCCTACAGGGTACCACAGATACGCAGTATTTT,CASSLQGTTDTQYF
-,TRBJ1-2,-,TRBV28,13,TGTGCCAGCAGTTTTGGACAGTACTATGGCTACACCTTC,CASSFGQYYGYTF
-,TRBJ2-6,-,TRBV7-2,15,TGTGCCAGCAGCTGGGACATCTCTGGGGCCAACGTCCTGACTTTC,CASSWDISGANVLTF
-,TRBJ2-1,-,TRBV12-5,16,TGTGCTAGTGGTTTTGCCCAGGGGGACTCCCACAATGAGCAGTTCTTC,CASGFAQGDSHNEQFF
-,TRBJ2-1,TRBD2,TRBV6-6,15,TGTGCCAGCACCCCGGCACTAGCGGGGTACAATGAGCAGTTCTTC,CASTPALAGYNEQFF
-,TRBJ1-4,-,TRBV7-9,14,TGTGCCAGTAATTACGGCCAGGGAAATGAAAAACTGTTTTTT,CASNYGQGNEKLFF
-,TRBJ1-1,-,TRBV29-1,12,TGCAGCGTCGAGACTGTGAACACTGAAGCTTTCTTT,CSVETVNTEAFF
-,TRBJ2-5,TRBD2,TRBV6-6,15,TGTGCCAGCAGCAGCTTTAGCGGGGGGGCAGAGACCCAGTACTTC,CASSSFSGGAETQYF
medium-sized,TRBJ1-2,TRBD1,TRBV11-3,16,TGTGCCAGCAGCTTAGAGGGCCGACAGGGAAACTATGGCTACACCTTC,CASSLEGRQGNYGYTF
few,TRBJ1-2,TRBD1,TRBV2,16,TGTGCCAGCAGGAGTCCGGGACAGGGGGTGAACTATGGCTACACCTTC,CASRSPGQGVNYGYTF
-,TRBJ2-3,TRBD2,TRBV19,16,TGTGCCAGTAGTATAGGAGCGGGGGGGGCTACAGATACGCAGTATTTT,CASSIGAGGATDTQYF
few,TRBJ2-7,-,TRBV6-5,11,TGTGCCAGCAGGACACCTTACGAGCAGTACTTC,CASRTPYEQYF
-,TRBJ1-4,-,TRBV28,16,TGTGCCAGCAGTTGGAGTCGGGGAAAAACTAATGAAAAACTGTTTTTT,CASSWSRGKTNEKLFF
-,TRBJ2-2,-,TRBV24-1,16,TGTGCCACCAGTGATTGGACGGGGGCGAACACCGGGGAGCTGTTTTTT,CATSDWTGANTGELFF
-,TRBJ1-4,-,TRBV27,14,TGTGCCAGCAAGGTGAACAGGGATAATGAAAAACTGTTTTTT,CASKVNRDNEKLFF
-,TRBJ2-7,-,TRBV19,14,TGTGCCAGTAGTATAGGAAGCGGCACCTGGGAGCAGTACTTC,CASSIGSGTWEQYF
-,TRBJ2-3,TRBD2,TRBV19,16,TGTGCCAGTAGTGACCGGGGGGGTAGGAGCACAGATACGCAGTATTTT,CASSDRGGRSTDTQYF
-,TRBJ1-2,-,TRBV4-3,17,TGCGCCAGCAGCCAATATGCCCGGGGAGGGGTAGACTATGGCTACACCTTC,CASSQYARGGVDYGYTF
-,TRBJ2-3,TRBD2,TRBV19,16,TGTGCCAGTAGCCGGACTAGCGGGAGTTTCACAGATACGCAGTATTTT,CASSRTSGSFTDTQYF
few,TRBJ1-5,-,TRBV7-2,15,TGTGCCAGCAGCTTAGGTGATTCAGGGAATCAGCCCCAGCATTTT,CASSLGDSGNQPQHF
-,TRBJ1-5,TRBD1,TRBV4-3,15,TGCGCCAGCAGCCAAGTAAGACAGGGTTCTCAGCCCCAGCATTTT,CASSQVRQGSQPQHF
-,TRBJ2-3,-,TRBV7-2,17,TGTGCCAGCAGCTTAGATGTCCCGGAGTGGGGCACAGATACGCAGTATTTT,CASSLDVPEWGTDTQYF
-,TRBJ2-5,-,TRBV3-1/TRBV3-2,15,TGTGCCAGCAGCCAAATAGGCGGGGCTAGGGAGACCCAGTACTTC,CASSQIGGARETQYF
-,TRBJ1-2,TRBD1,TRBV12-3/TRBV12-4,13,TGTGCCAGCAGTTTAAGGGACAGCCAAAGCTACACCTTC,CASSLRDSQSYTF
-,TRBJ2-7,-,TRBV11-2,12,TGTGCCAGCAGCTTAGAGACGGGAGTACTGTACTTC,CASSLETGVLYF
-,TRBJ2-2,TRBD1,TRBV14,17,TGTGCCAGCAGCCATTTTTTGACAGGGACCGACACCGGGGAGCTGTTTTTT,CASSHFLTGTDTGELFF
-,TRBJ2-4,-,TRBV21-1,17,TGTGCCAGCAGCAAAGCTCGGGCAGGACTAGCCAAAAACATTCAGTACTTC,CASSKARAGLAKNIQYF
-,TRBJ2-7,TRBD1,TRBV14,11,TGTGCCAGCAGCCAAGGGGGACAGGCCGAGTTC,CASSQGGQAEF
-,TRBJ2-7,-,TRBV28,14,TGTGCCAGCACCAGGGTGGCAGGCCCTCGCGAGCAGTACTTC,CASTRVAGPREQYF
-,TRBJ2-7,TRBD2,TRBV6-5,15,TGTGCCAGCAGTCCCTTCCGGGGGGGCTCCTACGAGCAGTACTTC,CASSPFRGGSYEQYF
once,TRBJ2-3,TRBD1,TRBV4-1,17,TGCGCCAGCAGCCAGAACGGACAGGGTCGTGGGGGAGATACGCAGTATTTT,CASSQNGQGRGGDTQYF
-,TRBJ2-5,TRBD2,TRBV5-1,13,TGCGCCAGCAGCTTCGGACTAGAAGAGACCCAGTACTTC,CASSFGLEETQYF
-,TRBJ2-7,TRBD2,TRBV7-3,13,TGTGCCAGCAGTCCTAGCGGGGGCTACGAGCAGTACTTC,CASSPSGGYEQYF
-,TRBJ1-1,-,TRBV4-1,17,TGCGCCAGCAGCCCGGGAAGGCCAGTTAGGATGAACACTGAAGCTTTCTTT,CASSPGRPVRMNTEAFF